The following is a T cell receptor beta chain sequence with its context. This CDR3 spans 14 amino acids. The germline V gene has CDR1 SGHTA and CDR2 FQGNSA. V lost 3 bases and J 5 bases, leaving 11 bases between the germline ends. The record originates from a study of blood T cell repertoires in COVID-19. Study as a whole: Whether acute or convalescent, the COVID-19 samples came from the United States, Italy and Spain.

Per the study methods: How many nucleated cells were present was estimated from reference gene primer amplification. Produced via immunoSEQ multiplex PCR; TCRdb's table is partial and in-frame only. The V and J calls and clone size are taken from that table; D and trimming were inferred from the DNA. The repertoire includes approximately 70,000 clones, about 75% of them detected once, and about half sits in the top ten. The study drew participants aged about 18 to 89 years from about two dozen US areas. Sequencing used PBMCs or T cells enriched from blood (not recorded which). This rearrangement joins TRBV7-2 to TRBJ2-1, with D possibly being TRBD2 (5 bases). The TCR sequence derives from a woman aged 55-69 years who had been exposed to COVID-19. CDR3 coding DNA: TGTGCCAGCAGCTTCCAGCGGTATAACAATGAGCAGTTCTTC. It specifies CASSFQRYNNEQFF.